These T cell receptor beta chains were read from a single sample in a study of shared clonotypes between healthy human individuals. Assay used: immunoSEQ multiplex PCR; TCRdb lists only in-frame clones, some missing. This sample yields roughly 2,000,000 clones, of which about 95% are seen a single time; roughly 1% belongs to the top ten. Specimen: naive CD8+ T cells sorted from blood. These receptors were obtained from a man between 18 and 35 years old in good health. Each CDR3 is given with its conserved first and last residue. A D gene is named only where the DNA matches it firmly. The listing skips clone size in some rows; elsewhere it reads once, few, many or a size class.

.	.	TRBV7-8	TRBJ2-7	CASSLGGGTYEQYF	TGTGCCAGCAGCTTAGGAGGAGGGACCTACGAGCAGTACTTC
.	.	TRBV4-1	TRBJ2-2	CASSPEGPGELFF	TGCGCCAGCAGCCCGGAAGGGCCCGGGGAGCTGTTTTTT
.	.	TRBV9	TRBJ1-1	CASSVGGGGTEAFF	TGTGCCAGCAGCGTAGGAGGAGGGGGCACTGAAGCTTTCTTT
.	TRBD1	TRBV13	TRBJ2-5	CASSSEGQGDQETQYF	TGTGCCAGCAGCTCGGAAGGACAGGGGGACCAAGAGACCCAGTACTTC
.	.	TRBV5-6	TRBJ2-1	CASSLYSEYNEQFF	TGTGCCAGCAGCTTGTATTCGGAGTACAATGAGCAGTTCTTC
.	.	TRBV18	TRBJ2-3	CASSPDELEPDTQYF	TGTGCCAGCTCACCTGATGAACTCGAACCAGATACGCAGTATTTT
.	.	TRBV7-9	TRBJ1-4	CASSPEGYKLEKLFF	TGTGCCAGCAGTCCCGAGGGGTATAAGCTTGAAAAACTGTTTTTT
.	.	TRBV6-6	TRBJ1-5	CASSPGEGYQPQHF	TGTGCCAGCAGTCCCGGGGAGGGGTATCAGCCCCAGCATTTT
.	.	TRBV14	TRBJ2-3	CASSQAWRTQYF	TGTGCCAGCAGCCAAGCCTGGAGGACGCAGTATTTT
.	.	TRBV19	TRBJ2-7	CASSIDGVEQYF	TGTGCCAGTAGTATAGACGGAGTCGAGCAGTACTTC
.	.	TRBV5-8	TRBJ2-7	CASTPRANSYEQYF	TGTGCCAGCACCCCGCGGGCTAACTCCTACGAGCAGTACTTC
once	.	TRBV28	TRBJ1-2	CASSLIQGYGYTF	TGTGCCAGCAGTTTAATTCAGGGGTATGGCTACACCTTC
once	TRBD1	TRBV5-8	TRBJ2-7	CASSRSDRGLAYEQYF	TGTGCCAGCAGCAGATCCGACAGGGGCCTAGCCTACGAGCAGTACTTC
.	.	TRBV2	TRBJ2-2	CASTAVAGMEGVILNTGELFF	TGTGCCAGCACAGCCGTGGCAGGGATGGAAGGGGTAATCTTGAACACCGGGGAGCTGTTTTTT
once	.	TRBV11-3	TRBJ2-2	CASSSGTAGELFF	TGTGCCAGCAGCTCGGGGACGGCCGGGGAGCTGTTTTTT
.	TRBD1	TRBV4-3	TRBJ1-5	CASSPALQGGNQPQHF	TGCGCCAGCAGCCCAGCCCTACAGGGGGGTAATCAGCCCCAGCATTTT
.	.	TRBV5-4	TRBJ2-5	CASSGNQETQYF	TGTGCCAGCAGCGGCAACCAAGAGACCCAGTACTTC
.	.	TRBV9	TRBJ2-5	CASSAPWGTEDETQYF	TGTGCCAGCAGCGCCCCTTGGGGCACCGAGGATGAGACCCAGTACTTC
once	.	TRBV6-5	TRBJ2-1	CASSYGPANEQFF	TGTGCCAGCAGTTACGGGCCAGCCAATGAGCAGTTCTTC
few	TRBD1	TRBV11-2	TRBJ2-7	CASSFRQGGYEQYF	TGTGCCAGCAGCTTCCGACAGGGGGGCTACGAGCAGTACTTC
few	TRBD1	TRBV19	TRBJ1-5	CASTDRVRNQPQHF	TGTGCCAGTACTGACAGGGTCCGCAATCAGCCCCAGCATTTT
.	TRBD1	TRBV10-3	TRBJ2-2	CAISELDRGMGGELFF	TGTGCCATCAGTGAGCTGGACAGGGGAATGGGCGGGGAGCTGTTTTTT
.	.	TRBV30	TRBJ2-1	CAWGSDNEQFF	TGTGCCTGGGGGTCGGACAATGAGCAGTTCTTC
.	TRBD1	TRBV5-1	TRBJ2-3	CASGDGTGGPTQYF	TGCGCCAGCGGAGACGGGACAGGAGGGCCGACGCAGTATTTT
.	TRBD2	TRBV10-1	TRBJ2-1	CASSESAGLAGDEQFF	TGCGCCAGCAGTGAGTCTGCGGGACTAGCGGGAGATGAGCAGTTCTTC
.	.	TRBV19	TRBJ1-3	CASTPTGTGNTIYF	TGTGCCAGTACACCGACAGGTACTGGAAACACCATATATTTT
.	.	TRBV28	TRBJ1-1	CASSPPTGYRDTEAFF	TGTGCCAGCAGCCCCCCGACAGGTTACAGGGACACTGAAGCTTTCTTT
.	TRBD1	TRBV9	TRBJ2-5	CASSEGQTGGPFETQYF	TGTGCCAGCAGCGAGGGCCAAACAGGGGGTCCGTTCGAGACCCAGTACTTC
.	.	TRBV13	TRBJ1-2	CASSLDREGYGYTF	TGTGCCAGCAGCTTAGACAGGGAAGGCTATGGCTACACCTTC
.	.	TRBV4-1	TRBJ2-5	CASSHVPGSVFETQYF	TGCGCCAGCAGCCACGTCCCGGGATCCGTCTTCGAGACCCAGTACTTC
once	.	TRBV27	TRBJ1-5	CASRGGGFDQPQHF	TGTGCCAGCAGAGGGGGAGGGTTCGATCAGCCCCAGCATTTT
few	TRBD1	TRBV29-1	TRBJ2-7	CSVPPPGTGLYEQYF	TGCAGCGTTCCACCCCCTGGGACAGGTTTATACGAGCAGTACTTC
.	.	TRBV2	TRBJ2-5	CASSDGSETQYF	TGTGCCAGCAGTGACGGGTCAGAGACCCAGTACTTC
once	.	TRBV2	TRBJ1-4	CASSEGLGTNEKLFF	TGTGCCAGCAGTGAAGGGCTGGGAACTAATGAAAAACTGTTTTTT
.	TRBD2	TRBV2	TRBJ2-5	CATEPLAGAETQYF	TGTGCCACAGAACCCCTAGCGGGAGCAGAGACCCAGTACTTC
.	TRBD2	TRBV2	TRBJ2-7	CASSETSGRALPEDEQYF	TGTGCCAGCAGCGAGACTAGCGGGAGGGCCCTCCCGGAAGACGAGCAGTACTTC
.	.	TRBV4-2	TRBJ2-3	CASSQGAGSTDTQYF	TGTGCCAGCAGCCAAGGTGCGGGGAGCACAGATACGCAGTATTTT
.	.	TRBV7-9	TRBJ2-5	CASSPVGGQETQYF	TGTGCCAGCAGCCCGGTGGGGGGGCAGGAGACCCAGTACTTC
.	TRBD2	TRBV27	TRBJ2-3	CASSRTSGRWDTQYF	TGTGCCAGCAGTAGGACTAGCGGGAGATGGGATACGCAGTATTTT
.	TRBD1	TRBV29-1	TRBJ2-7	CSVRGTGAGEQYF	TGCAGCGTGAGGGGGACAGGGGCTGGCGAGCAGTACTTC
.	TRBD1	TRBV6-1	TRBJ1-4	CASRDREGGKLFF	TGTGCCAGCAGGGACAGGGAAGGAGGGAAACTGTTTTTT
.	.	TRBV30	TRBJ2-7	CAANTQHSYEQYF	TGTGCTGCAAACACCCAACACTCCTACGAGCAGTACTTC
.	TRBD2	TRBV5-6	TRBJ2-7	CASSLWSGGLAAYEQYF	TGTGCCAGCAGCTTGTGGTCTGGCGGACTAGCGGCTTACGAGCAGTACTTC
.	.	TRBV13	TRBJ2-1	CASSLTGLGQWEQFF	TGTGCCAGCAGCTTGACAGGACTAGGACAATGGGAGCAGTTCTTC
.	.	TRBV7-9	TRBJ2-2	CASSPRTGRATGELFF	TGTGCCAGCAGCCCACGGACAGGGAGGGCCACCGGGGAGCTGTTTTTT
.	.	TRBV6-1	TRBJ2-5	CASNPDGTGETQYF	TGTGCCAGTAACCCGGACGGGACGGGTGAGACCCAGTACTTC
.	.	TRBV27	TRBJ1-1	CASSPSGGETNTEAFF	TGTGCCAGCAGTCCCTCCGGTGGGGAGACGAACACTGAAGCTTTCTTT
.	.	TRBV2	TRBJ1-1	CATDLQEVNTEAFF	TGTGCCACCGACCTACAGGAAGTGAACACTGAAGCTTTCTTT
.	.	TRBV10-3	TRBJ1-2	CAISAPGATHYGYTF	TGTGCCATCAGTGCCCCAGGGGCTACTCACTATGGCTACACCTTC
.	.	TRBV7-8	TRBJ2-5	CASSLGLIDETQYF	TGTGCCAGCAGCTTGGGACTCATTGATGAGACCCAGTACTTC
.	TRBD2	TRBV6-9	TRBJ2-2	CASSYSTGTSDTNTGELFF	TGTGCCAGCAGTTATTCTACCGGGACTAGCGACACGAACACCGGGGAGCTGTTTTTT
.	.	TRBV6-1	TRBJ2-1	CASSVDRLSYNEQFF	TGTGCCAGCAGTGTGGACCGCCTCTCCTACAATGAGCAGTTCTTC
.	.	TRBV2	TRBJ2-3	CASSEGLALSTDTQYF	TGTGCCAGCAGTGAAGGTCTAGCGCTTAGCACAGATACGCAGTATTTT
.	.	TRBV11-2	TRBJ2-5	CASSRLGVIETQYF	TGTGCCAGCAGCCGCCTAGGGGTAATAGAGACCCAGTACTTC
once	TRBD2	TRBV7-9	TRBJ2-2	CASSLRGLANTGELFF	TGTGCCAGCAGCTTGCGGGGACTAGCGAACACCGGGGAGCTGTTTTTT
.	.	TRBV13	TRBJ1-1	CASSSQVRGSTEAFF	TGTGCCAGCAGCTCCCAGGTGAGGGGGAGCACTGAAGCTTTCTTT
.	.	TRBV27	TRBJ1-2	CASSLTAANYGYTF	TGTGCCAGCAGTTTAACAGCCGCTAACTATGGCTACACCTTC
.	.	TRBV30	TRBJ1-6	CAWSVGIGSYNSPLHF	TGTGCCTGGAGTGTAGGAATTGGCTCCTATAATTCACCCCTCCACTTT